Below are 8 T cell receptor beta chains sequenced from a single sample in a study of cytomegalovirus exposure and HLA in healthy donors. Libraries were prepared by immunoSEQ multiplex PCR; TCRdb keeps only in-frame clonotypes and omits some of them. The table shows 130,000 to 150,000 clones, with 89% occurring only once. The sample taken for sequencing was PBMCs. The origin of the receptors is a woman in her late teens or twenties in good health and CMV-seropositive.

The CDR3 bases are TGTGCCACCTCCCGGGACAGGCCCTCCTACGAGCAGTACTTC. Translation: CATSRDRPSYEQYF. This chain links TRBV15 with TRBJ2-7; 8 bases are a match to TRBD1. The germline gives CDR1 LNHNV, CDR2 YYDKDF (reference sequence). V shed 8 bases and J 0 bases; nucleotides not matched to a gene: 6. The CDR3 is 14 residues long.

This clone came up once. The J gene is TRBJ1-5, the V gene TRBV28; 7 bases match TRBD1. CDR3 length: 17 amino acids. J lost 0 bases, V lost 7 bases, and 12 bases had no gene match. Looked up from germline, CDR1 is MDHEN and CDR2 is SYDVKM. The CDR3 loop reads CASKGAGRKNSNQPQHF. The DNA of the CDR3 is TGTGCCAGCAAGGGGGCGGGACGTAAGAATAGCAATCAGCCCCAGCATTTT.

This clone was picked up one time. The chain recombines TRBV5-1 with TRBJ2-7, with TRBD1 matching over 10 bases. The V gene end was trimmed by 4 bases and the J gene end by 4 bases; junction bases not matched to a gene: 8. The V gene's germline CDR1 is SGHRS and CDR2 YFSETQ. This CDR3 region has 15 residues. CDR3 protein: CASSPTSGQGYEQYF. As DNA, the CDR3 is TGCGCCAGCAGCCCGACCTCGGGACAGGGGTACGAGCAGTACTTC.

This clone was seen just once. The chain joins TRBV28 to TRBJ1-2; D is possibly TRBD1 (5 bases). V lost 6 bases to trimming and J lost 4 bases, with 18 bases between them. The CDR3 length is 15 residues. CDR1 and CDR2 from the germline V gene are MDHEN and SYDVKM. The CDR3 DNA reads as TGTGCCAGCAGATCCGCGGGGACCCTGTCCTATGGCTACACCTTC. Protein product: CASRSAGTLSYGYTF.

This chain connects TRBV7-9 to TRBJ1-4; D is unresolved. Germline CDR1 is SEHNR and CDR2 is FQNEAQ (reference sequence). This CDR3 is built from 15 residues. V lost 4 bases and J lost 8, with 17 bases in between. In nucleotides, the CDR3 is TGTGCCAGCAGCTCCCTGGTCGGGATTTTAGAAAAACTGTTTTTT. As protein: CASSSLVGILEKLFF. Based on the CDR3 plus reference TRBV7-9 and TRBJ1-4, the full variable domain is DTGVSQNPRHKITKRGQNVTFRCDPISEHNRLYWYRQTLGQGPEFLTYFQNEAQLEKSRLLSDRFSAERPKGSFSTLEIQRTEQGDSAMYLCASSSLVGILEKLFFGSGTQLSVL.

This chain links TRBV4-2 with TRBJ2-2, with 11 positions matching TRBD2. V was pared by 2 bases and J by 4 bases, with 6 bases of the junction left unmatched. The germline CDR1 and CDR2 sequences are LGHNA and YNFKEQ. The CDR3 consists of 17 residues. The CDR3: CASSQPSGGRGTGELFF. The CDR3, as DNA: TGTGCCAGCAGCCAACCTAGCGGGGGGCGTGGCACCGGGGAGCTGTTTTTT.

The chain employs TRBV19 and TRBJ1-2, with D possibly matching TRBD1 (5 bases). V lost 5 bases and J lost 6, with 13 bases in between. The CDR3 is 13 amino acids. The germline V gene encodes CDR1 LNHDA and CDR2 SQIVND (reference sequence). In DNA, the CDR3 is TGTGCCAGTAGTCGCGGACACTTGAATGGCTACACCTTC. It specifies CASSRGHLNGYTF.

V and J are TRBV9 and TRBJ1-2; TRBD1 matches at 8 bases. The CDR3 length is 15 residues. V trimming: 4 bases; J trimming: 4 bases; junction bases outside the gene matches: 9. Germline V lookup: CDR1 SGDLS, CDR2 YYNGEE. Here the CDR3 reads CASSPRQGYIYGYTF. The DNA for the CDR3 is TGTGCCAGCAGCCCAAGACAGGGGTACATCTATGGCTACACCTTC.